The 14 T cell receptor beta chains presented below share a single source sample, sequenced in a study of T-cell memory formation after mild COVID-19. MiXCR was run by TCRdb on the 5' RACE reads, yielding one entry per CDR3 protein. The sample contains more than 110,000 distinct CDR3 sequences, 11% to 15% of which appear only once. Specimen: PBMCs or a T cell subset sorted from them (not recorded which). These receptors were taken from an adult woman who had mild COVID-19 (a few samples of this study predate the infection). Cell type and time point are not known.

This clonotype rates as medium-sized. The chain recombines TRBV20-1 with TRBJ2-5, with D perhaps matching TRBD2 (5 bases). V lost 6 bases to trimming and J lost 5 bases, with 13 bases between them. Looked up from germline, CDR1 is DFQATT and CDR2 is SNEGSKA (reference sequence). The CDR3 is 12 residues long. CDR3 sequence reads: CSAQQDSETQYF. CDR3 DNA: TGCAGTGCACAGCAGGACTCGGAGACCCAGTACTTC.

CDR3 sequence: CASSVDARNEQYF. The CDR3 region has the DNA TGTGCCAGCAGCGTAGACGCCAGAAACGAGCAGTACTTC. The gene calls are TRBV9 and TRBJ2-7; D gene ambiguous. Trimming took off 0 bases at V and 5 bases at J, with 9 bases between the two ends. The CDR3 totals 13 residues. The germline gives CDR1 SGDLS, CDR2 YYNGEE.

This clonotype was counted a few times. The chain links TRBV20-1 to TRBJ2-1, with 13 bases lining up with TRBD2. The CDR3 contains 18 residues. V shed 3 bases and J 7 bases; nucleotides not matched to a gene: 15. CDR1 is DFQATT and CDR2 is SNEGSKA in the germline V gene (reference sequence). This CDR3 reads CSARAGTSGILFLNEQFF. The CDR3 nucleotides read TGCAGTGCTAGGGCCGGGACTAGCGGGATTCTGTTCTTGAATGAGCAGTTCTTC.

This clonotype came up many times. The chain uses TRBV6-6 and TRBJ2-5, with unresolved D. Germline V gene data show CDR1 as MNHNY and CDR2 as SVGAGI (reference sequence). The CDR3 has 14 amino acids. Trimming stripped 5 bases from V and 1 base from J, with 11 bases between. The CDR3: CASSPPLAQETQYF. CDR3 in DNA: TGTGCCAGCAGTCCCCCCTTGGCCCAAGAGACCCAGTACTTC.

This clonotype was detected ten times or more. V gene TRBV7-3 combines with J gene TRBJ2-2; D is unclear. Germline assignment: CDR1 SGHTA and CDR2 FQGTGA. The CDR3 sequence is 11 residues long. Trimming cost V 6 bases and J 2 bases, with 1 base left between them. The CDR3 DNA reads TGTGCCAGCAGTAACACCGGGGAGCTGTTTTTT. This translates into CASSNTGELFF.

The CDR3 nucleotides read TGCAGCGTTGAACTACCAGCCAAAAACATTCAGTACTTC. As protein: CSVELPAKNIQYF. This sequence joins TRBV29-1 and TRBJ2-4; no reliable D call. This CDR3 spans 13 amino acids. V gave up 2 bases and J gave up 0 bases, with 5 bases separating them. CDR1 and CDR2 (germline): SQVTM, ANQGSEA. Filled out from reference TRBV29-1 and TRBJ2-4, the complete variable domain reads SAVISQKPSRDICQRGTSLTIQCQVDSQVTMMFWYRQQPGQSLTLIATANQGSEATYESGFVIDKFPISRPNLTFSTLTVSNMSPEDSSIYLCSVELPAKNIQYFGAGTRLSVL.

This clonotype was recorded a few times. This rearrangement joins TRBV29-1 to TRBJ2-1; TRBD2 matches 9 bases. The V and J ends lost 8 bases and 15 bases, in that order; junction bases with no gene match: 11. The CDR3 is 11 amino acids. In germline, CDR1 is SQVTM, CDR2 ANQGSEA. DNA for the CDR3: TGCAGCTTTACTAGCGGGCCTTCTCGGTTCTTC. Translation: CSFTSGPSRFF.

The V gene is TRBV5-1, the J gene TRBJ2-5, with D possibly being TRBD1 (5 bases). Germline CDR1 SGHRS, CDR2 YFSETQ. The CDR3 runs 15 residues. Trimming took off 2 bases at V and 4 bases at J, with 15 bases between the two ends. The CDR3 reads CASSFDSGAPETQYF. CDR3 nucleotide sequence: TGCGCCAGCAGCTTTGATTCTGGGGCCCCAGAGACCCAGTACTTC. Drawing the rest from reference TRBV5-1 and TRBJ2-5, the complete variable domain is KAGVTQTPRYLIKTRGQQVTLSCSPISGHRSVSWYQQTPGQGLQFLFEYFSETQRNKGNFPGRFSGRQFSNSRSEMNVSTLELGDSALYLCASSFDSGAPETQYFGPGTRLLVL.

The chain couples TRBV3-1 to TRBJ2-1; 9 bases line up with TRBD2. The V and J ends lost 3 bases and 5 bases, in that order; junction bases with no gene match: 11. The CDR3 has 17 residues. Per the germline V gene, CDR1 is LGHDT and CDR2 is YNNKEL (reference sequence). For the CDR3, the DNA is TGTGCCAGCAGCCAGTACATCCAAGCGGGGGGAAACAATGAGCAGTTCTTC. Its protein is CASSQYIQAGGNNEQFF.

The chain employs TRBV7-9 and TRBJ2-1, with a tentative D call TRBD2 (5 bases). This CDR3 region has 11 residues. The germline V gene encodes CDR1 SEHNR and CDR2 FQNEAQ (reference sequence). Trimming removed 1 base from V and 12 bases from J, with 7 bases in between. The CDR3 DNA follows: TGTGCCAGCAGCTTAGATGCGGGGCAGTTCTTC. Protein: CASSLDAGQFF.

In DNA, the CDR3 is TGTGCCAGCAGGAGGGACTACGAGCAGTACTTC. Its translation is CASRRDYEQYF. This chain connects TRBV25-1 to TRBJ2-7, with D possibly TRBD2 on 5 matching bases. Per germline, CDR1 MGHDK and CDR2 SYGVNS. The V end lost 6 bases, the J end lost 3 bases, and 6 bases lay between the germline ends. The CDR3 loop spans 11 amino acids.

The chain recombines TRBV5-1 with TRBJ2-7; D possibly corresponds to TRBD1 (5 bases). V shed 4 bases and J shed 0 bases, with 11 bases lying between them. The CDR3 length is 14 residues. CDR1 and CDR2 (germline): SGHRS, YFSETQ. This CDR3 reads CASSQGPSSYEQYF. The CDR3 DNA reads as TGCGCCAGCAGCCAGGGCCCGAGCTCCTACGAGCAGTACTTC.

This chain uses TRBV5-1 with TRBJ2-7, with 9 bases identical to TRBD2. The length of the CDR3 is 16 residues. V gave up 4 bases and J gave up 2 bases; unmatched junction bases: 10. Germline V lookup: CDR1 SGHRS, CDR2 YFSETQ. The CDR3 here is CASSPQGGGAPYEQYF. The CDR3 nucleotides read TGCGCCAGCAGCCCGCAAGGCGGGGGGGCCCCCTACGAGCAGTACTTC.

V is TRBV10-3 and J is TRBJ1-1; TRBD1 matches at 7 bases. CDR3 length: 15 residues. In germline, CDR1 is ENHRY, CDR2 SYGVKD. V trimming: 6 bases; J trimming: 4 bases; junction bases outside the gene matches: 11. This chain's CDR3 is CAISLMNTGVTEAFF. The CDR3 bases are TGTGCCATCAGCCTCATGAACACAGGGGTCACTGAAGCTTTCTTT.